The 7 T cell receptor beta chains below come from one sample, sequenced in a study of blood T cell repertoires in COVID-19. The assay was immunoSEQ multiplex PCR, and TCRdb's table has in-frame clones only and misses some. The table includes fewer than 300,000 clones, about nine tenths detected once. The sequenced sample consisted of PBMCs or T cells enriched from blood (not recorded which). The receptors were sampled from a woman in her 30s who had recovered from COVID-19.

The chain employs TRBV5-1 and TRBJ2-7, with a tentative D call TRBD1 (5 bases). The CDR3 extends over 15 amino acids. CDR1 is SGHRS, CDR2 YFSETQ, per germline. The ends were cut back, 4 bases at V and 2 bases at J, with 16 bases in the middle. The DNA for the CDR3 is TGCGCCAGCAGCCAACCTGACAGCTACCCCTACGAGCAGTACTTC. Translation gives CASSQPDSYPYEQYF.

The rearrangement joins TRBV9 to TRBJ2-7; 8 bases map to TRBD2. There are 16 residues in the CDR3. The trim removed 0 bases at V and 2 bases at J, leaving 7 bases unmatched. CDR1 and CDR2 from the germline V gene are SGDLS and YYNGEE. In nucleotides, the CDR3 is TGTGCCAGCAGCGTAGGGGCTAGCGGGTTTCCCTACGAGCAGTACTTC. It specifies CASSVGASGFPYEQYF.

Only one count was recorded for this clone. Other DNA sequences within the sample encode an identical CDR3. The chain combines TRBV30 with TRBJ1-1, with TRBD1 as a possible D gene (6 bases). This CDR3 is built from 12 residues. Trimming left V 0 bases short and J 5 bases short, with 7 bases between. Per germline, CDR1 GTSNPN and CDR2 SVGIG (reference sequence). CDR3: CAWSVRGTEAFF. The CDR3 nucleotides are TGTGCCTGGAGTGTAAGGGGGACTGAAGCTTTCTTT. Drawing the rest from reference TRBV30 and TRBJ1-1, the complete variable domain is SQTIHQWPATLVQPVGSPLSLECTVEGTSNPNLYWYRQAAGRGLQLLFYSVGIGQISSEVPQNLSASRPQDRQFILSSKKLLLSDSGFYLCAWSVRGTEAFFGQGTRLTVV.

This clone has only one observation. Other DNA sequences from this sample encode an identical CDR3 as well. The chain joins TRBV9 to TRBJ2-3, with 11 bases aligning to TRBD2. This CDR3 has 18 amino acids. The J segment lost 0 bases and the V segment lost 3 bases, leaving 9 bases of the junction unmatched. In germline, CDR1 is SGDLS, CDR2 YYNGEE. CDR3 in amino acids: CASSAGTSGRTSTDTQYF. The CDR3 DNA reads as TGTGCCAGCAGCGCCGGGACTAGCGGAAGAACTAGCACAGATACGCAGTATTTT.

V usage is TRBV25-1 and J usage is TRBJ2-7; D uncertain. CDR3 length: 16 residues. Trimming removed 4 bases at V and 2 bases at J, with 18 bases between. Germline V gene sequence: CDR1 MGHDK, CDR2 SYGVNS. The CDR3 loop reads CASSGPFLADTYEQYF. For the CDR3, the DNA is TGTGCCAGCAGTGGTCCCTTTTTGGCCGACACCTACGAGCAGTACTTC.

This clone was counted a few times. This CDR3 is CASSEQGAIYNEQFF. CDR3 nucleotide sequence: TGTGCCAGCAGTGAACAGGGGGCTATCTACAATGAGCAGTTCTTC. The chain uses TRBV2 and TRBJ2-1, with TRBD1 identical over 8 bases. With V trimmed by 2 bases and J by 3 bases, 3 bases remained unmatched. From germline, CDR1 is SNHLY and CDR2 FYNNEI. This CDR3 comprises 15 residues.

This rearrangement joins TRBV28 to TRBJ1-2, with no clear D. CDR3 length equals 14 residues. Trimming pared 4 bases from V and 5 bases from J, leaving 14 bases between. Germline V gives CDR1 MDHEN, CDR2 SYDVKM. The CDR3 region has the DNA TGTGCCAGCAGTTATATCACAGCATTATATGGCTACACCTTC. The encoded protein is CASSYITALYGYTF.